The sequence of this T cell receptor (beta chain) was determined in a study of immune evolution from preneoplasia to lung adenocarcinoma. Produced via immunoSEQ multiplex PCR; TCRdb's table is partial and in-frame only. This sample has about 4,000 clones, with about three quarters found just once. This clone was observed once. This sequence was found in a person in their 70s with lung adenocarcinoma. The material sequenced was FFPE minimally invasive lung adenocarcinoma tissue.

DNA for the CDR3: TGTGCCAGCAGCTTAGGCTTTAGCAGCCACGAGCAGTACTTC. Protein: CASSLGFSSHEQYF. The chain joins TRBV11-2 to TRBJ2-7; D gene uncertain. Germline CDR1 reads SGHAT; CDR2 reads FQNNGV. This CDR3 comprises 14 residues. V lost 1 base and J lost 5, with 12 bases in between.